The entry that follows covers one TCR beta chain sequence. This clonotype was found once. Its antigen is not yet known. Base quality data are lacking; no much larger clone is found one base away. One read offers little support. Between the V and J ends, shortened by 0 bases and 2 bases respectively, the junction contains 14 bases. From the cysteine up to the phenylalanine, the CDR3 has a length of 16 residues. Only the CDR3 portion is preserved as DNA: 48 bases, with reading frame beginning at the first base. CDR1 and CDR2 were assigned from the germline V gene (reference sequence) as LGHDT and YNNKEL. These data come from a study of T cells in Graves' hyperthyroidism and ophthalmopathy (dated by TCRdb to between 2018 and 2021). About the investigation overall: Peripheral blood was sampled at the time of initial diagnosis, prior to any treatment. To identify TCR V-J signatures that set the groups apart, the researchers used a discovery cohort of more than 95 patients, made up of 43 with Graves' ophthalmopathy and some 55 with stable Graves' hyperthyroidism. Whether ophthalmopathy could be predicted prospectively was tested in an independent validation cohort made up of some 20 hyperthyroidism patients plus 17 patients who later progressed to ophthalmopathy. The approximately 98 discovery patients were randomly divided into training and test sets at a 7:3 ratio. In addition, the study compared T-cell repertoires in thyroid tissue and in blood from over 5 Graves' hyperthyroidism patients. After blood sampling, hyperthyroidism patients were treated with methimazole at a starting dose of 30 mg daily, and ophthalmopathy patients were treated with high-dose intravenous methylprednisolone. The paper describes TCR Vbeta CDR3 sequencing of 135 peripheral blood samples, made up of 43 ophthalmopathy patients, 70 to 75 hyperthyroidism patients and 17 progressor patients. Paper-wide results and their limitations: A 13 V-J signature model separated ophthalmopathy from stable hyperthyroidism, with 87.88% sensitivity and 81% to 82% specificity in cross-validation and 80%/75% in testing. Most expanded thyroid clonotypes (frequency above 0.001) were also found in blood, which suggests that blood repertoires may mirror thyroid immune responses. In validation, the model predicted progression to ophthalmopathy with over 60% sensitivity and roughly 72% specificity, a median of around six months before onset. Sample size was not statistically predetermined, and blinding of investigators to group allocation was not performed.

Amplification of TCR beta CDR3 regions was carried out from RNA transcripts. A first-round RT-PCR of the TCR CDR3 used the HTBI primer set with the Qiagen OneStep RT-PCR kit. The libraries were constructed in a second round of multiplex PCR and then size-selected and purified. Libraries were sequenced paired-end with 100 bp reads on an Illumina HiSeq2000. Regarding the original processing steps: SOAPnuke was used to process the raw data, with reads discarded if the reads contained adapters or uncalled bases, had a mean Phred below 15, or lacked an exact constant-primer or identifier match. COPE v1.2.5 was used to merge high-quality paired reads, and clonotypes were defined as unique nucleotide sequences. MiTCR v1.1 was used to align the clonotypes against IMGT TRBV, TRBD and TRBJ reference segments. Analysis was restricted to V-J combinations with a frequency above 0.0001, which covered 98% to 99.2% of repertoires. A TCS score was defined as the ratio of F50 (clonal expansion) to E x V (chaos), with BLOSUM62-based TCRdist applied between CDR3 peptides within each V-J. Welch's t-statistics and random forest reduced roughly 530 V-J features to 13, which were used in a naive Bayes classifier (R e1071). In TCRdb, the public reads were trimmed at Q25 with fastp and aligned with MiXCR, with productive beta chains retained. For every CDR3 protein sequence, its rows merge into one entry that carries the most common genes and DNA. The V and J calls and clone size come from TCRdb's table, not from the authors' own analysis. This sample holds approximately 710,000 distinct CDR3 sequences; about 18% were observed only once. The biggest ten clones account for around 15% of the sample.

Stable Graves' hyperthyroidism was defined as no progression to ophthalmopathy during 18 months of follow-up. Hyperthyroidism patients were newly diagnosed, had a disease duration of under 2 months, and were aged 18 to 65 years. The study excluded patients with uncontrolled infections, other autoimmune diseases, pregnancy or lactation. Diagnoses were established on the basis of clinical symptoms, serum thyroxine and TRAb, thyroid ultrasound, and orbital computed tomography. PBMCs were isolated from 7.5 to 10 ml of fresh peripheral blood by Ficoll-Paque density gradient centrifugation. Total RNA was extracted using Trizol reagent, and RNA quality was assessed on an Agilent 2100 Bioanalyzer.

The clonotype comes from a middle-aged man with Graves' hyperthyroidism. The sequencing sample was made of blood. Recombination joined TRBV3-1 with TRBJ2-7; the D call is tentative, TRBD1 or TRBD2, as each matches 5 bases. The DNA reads TGTGCCAGCAGCCAAGATCTCGGGACGCCAACCTACGAGCAGTACTTC. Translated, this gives CASSQDLGTPTYEQYF.